Shown below are 19 T cell receptor beta chains from a single sample sequenced in a study of T cell repertoires in cytomegalovirus infection. TCRdb redid the calling of the reads with MiXCR, one entry per CDR3 protein. In the table there are under 450,000 distinct CDR3 sequences, about 34% of which are singletons. No antigen has been assigned to these receptors. The sequenced sample was cultured PBMCs, obtained from culture after CMV antigen stimulation. These TCRs come from a human donor in good health (CMV status not recorded). Some clones in this sample may be carry-over from other donors' samples.

The chain carries TRBV6-6 and TRBJ2-7; a possible D gene is TRBD2 (6 bases). This CDR3 has 13 residues. The ends were cut back, 7 bases at V and 6 bases at J, with 16 bases in the middle. Germline CDR1 reads MNHNY; CDR2 reads SVGAGI (reference sequence). CDR3 bases: TGTGCCAGCACTAGGACTAAGTTCTCCGAGCAGTACTTC. Its protein is CASTRTKFSEQYF.

This clonotype has only a few counts. The chain carries TRBV6-2 or TRBV6-3 and TRBJ1-2; D gene unclear. CDR3 length equals 14 residues. The V gene lost 7 bases and the J gene lost 4 bases, with 16 bases spanning the gap. Germline CDR1 and CDR2: MNHEY and SVGEGT. The CDR3 is CASKVGTVSYGYTF. Here the CDR3 DNA reads TGTGCCAGCAAAGTTGGAACTGTCAGCTATGGCTACACCTTC.

This sequence joins TRBV7-9 and TRBJ2-7, with TRBD2 as a possible D gene (7 bases). Germline V gives CDR1 SEHNR, CDR2 FQNEAQ (reference sequence). The CDR3 is 14 residues long. Trimming shortened V by 5 bases and J by 5 bases, and 16 bases separated the two germline ends. The CDR3 nucleotides are TGTGCCAGCAGCCCCCTAGGGGGGGTGAACGAGCAGTACTTC. Its protein product is CASSPLGGVNEQYF.

This clonotype was counted only a few times. The chain carries TRBV20-1 and TRBJ1-2, with D hard to call. Germline V gene data show CDR1 as DFQATT and CDR2 as SNEGSKA (reference sequence). The CDR3 covers 13 residues. V dropped 2 bases and J dropped 8 bases, with 15 bases sitting between them. This chain's CDR3 is CSARPTIPQGYTF. The CDR3 coding sequence is TGCAGTGCTAGACCCACCATTCCCCAGGGCTACACCTTC.

This clonotype has only a few counts. The chain recombines TRBV11-2 with TRBJ2-5; D is undetermined. V lost 1 base and J 5 bases, leaving 17 bases between the germline ends. The length of the CDR3 is 16 residues. Germline CDR1 reads SGHAT; CDR2 reads FQNNGV. The DNA for the CDR3 is TGTGCCAGCAGCTTAGGTCTTCGTGCGGATCGTGAGACCCAGTACTTC. As protein: CASSLGLRADRETQYF.

The chain links TRBV20-1 to TRBJ2-3; D perhaps matches TRBD1 (6 bases). The CDR3 totals 17 residues. The germline gives CDR1 DFQATT, CDR2 SNEGSKA (reference sequence). V lost 0 bases and J lost 0, with 16 bases in between. CDR3 protein: CSARDSWGPRSTDTQYF. DNA of the CDR3: TGCAGTGCTAGAGATTCTTGGGGGCCGCGAAGCACAGATACGCAGTATTTT.

The chain couples TRBV6-2 or TRBV6-3 to TRBJ2-7; 9 nucleotides agree with TRBD2. Germline V gives CDR1 MNHEY, CDR2 SVGEGT. This CDR3 contains 15 residues. With 5 bases clipped from V and 7 bases from J, the junction kept 12 bases outside the gene matches. CDR3 sequence: CASSLLAGGPREQYF. The CDR3 region has the DNA TGTGCCAGCAGTCTGTTGGCGGGAGGGCCGCGAGAGCAGTACTTC.

This clonotype was counted at least ten times. The chain combines TRBV7-2 with TRBJ2-1; no reliable D call. This CDR3 contains 14 residues. In germline, CDR1 is SGHTA, CDR2 FQGNSA. Trimming cost V 1 base and J 0 bases, with 4 bases left between them. CDR3 region: CASSLEPSYNEQFF. The CDR3 coding sequence is TGTGCCAGCAGCTTAGAGCCCTCCTACAATGAGCAGTTCTTC.

This clonotype came up many times. The chain recombines TRBV7-2 with TRBJ2-1; D may be TRBD2 (5 bases). Germline V gene data show CDR1 as SGHTA and CDR2 as FQGNSA. Trimming shortened V by 1 base and J by 6 bases, and 7 bases separated the two germline ends. This CDR3 comprises 13 residues. The CDR3 coding sequence is TGTGCCAGCAGCTTAGTCGCGGGCAATGAGCAGTTCTTC. This encodes CASSLVAGNEQFF.

This chain links TRBV27 with TRBJ1-1; 8 nucleotides match TRBD1. The V gene end was trimmed by 4 bases and the J gene end by 4 bases; junction bases not matched to a gene: 14. There are 17 residues in the CDR3. The germline V gene encodes CDR1 MNHEY and CDR2 SMNVEV (reference sequence). CDR3 residues: CASSSIWTGRAGTEAFF. The CDR3 nucleotides read TGTGCCAGCAGTTCAATCTGGACAGGGCGTGCGGGCACTGAAGCTTTCTTT.

The chain recombines TRBV7-2 with TRBJ2-5; the match to TRBD2 covers 14 bases. The CDR3 spans 17 residues. J lost 7 bases, V lost 5 bases, and 12 bases had no gene match. Germline V gene lookup returns CDR1 SGHTA and CDR2 FQGNSA. CDR3 region: CASSAYRGTSGSGTQYF. The DNA for the CDR3 is TGTGCCAGCAGCGCGTACCGCGGGACTAGCGGGAGTGGGACCCAGTACTTC.

The chain is built from TRBV28 and TRBJ2-1; no clear D. The germline CDR1 and CDR2 sequences are MDHEN and SYDVKM. The V gene lost 5 bases and the J gene lost 7 bases, with 15 bases spanning the gap. CDR3 length equals 14 residues. CDR3 bases: TGTGCCAGCAGTGAACCGGACGGAAGGAATGAGCAGTTCTTC. Encoded protein: CASSEPDGRNEQFF.

This clonotype has just a few counts. The rearrangement joins TRBV7-6 to TRBJ2-6, with 8 bases identical to TRBD1. The germline gives CDR1 SGHVS, CDR2 FNYEAQ. The CDR3 consists of 14 residues. V lost 5 bases and J lost 11; bases outside the gene matches: 8. CDR3: CASSTRTGFHVLTF. CDR3 DNA: TGTGCCAGCAGCACGCGGACAGGGTTCCACGTCCTGACTTTC.

The genes are TRBV19 and TRBJ2-1; 7 nucleotides line up with TRBD2. The CDR3 runs to 14 residues. The V gene's germline CDR1 is LNHDA and CDR2 SQIVND (reference sequence). V was clipped by 1 base and J by 8 bases; unmatched bases: 5. Here the CDR3 reads CASSIGGGWDEQFF. In nucleotides, the CDR3 is TGTGCCAGTAGTATAGGCGGGGGTTGGGATGAGCAGTTCTTC.

This clonotype was counted only a few times. CDR3 sequence reads: CASSYSSDRADEQYV. The CDR3 DNA reads TGTGCCAGCAGTTACTCAAGTGACAGGGCTGACGAGCAGTACGTC. The rearrangement uses TRBV6-2 or TRBV6-3 and TRBJ2-7; 7 bases fit TRBD1. The germline V gene has CDR1 MNHEY and CDR2 SVGEGT. This CDR3 is 15 amino acids long. The V and J ends lost 0 bases and 5 bases, in that order; junction bases with no gene match: 7.

This clonotype has only a few counts. The chain joins TRBV12-3 or TRBV12-4 to TRBJ1-1, with TRBD1 matching over 7 bases. J gave up 0 bases and V 6 bases, and 4 bases lay outside the gene matches. The CDR3 length is 14 residues. The DNA of the CDR3 is TGTGCCAGCAGATCTCAGGGGGTGAACACTGAAGCTTTCTTT. Its translation is CASRSQGVNTEAFF.

This clonotype was picked up a small number of times. The V call is TRBV7-6, the J call TRBJ2-2, with D perhaps matching TRBD1 (6 bases). This CDR3 is built from 12 residues. Per germline, CDR1 SGHVS and CDR2 FNYEAQ. V shed 5 bases and J shed 6 bases, with 7 bases lying between them. CDR3 region: CASSPGAGELFF. Written as DNA, the CDR3 is TGTGCCAGCAGCCCAGGGGCCGGGGAGCTGTTTTTT.

This clonotype showed up just a few times. The V call is TRBV12-3 or TRBV12-4, the J call TRBJ2-5; the D call may be TRBD1 or TRBD2 (5 bases each). V shed 5 bases and J shed 4 bases, with 11 bases lying between them. The CDR3 totals 13 residues. CDR3 loop: CASSTYGGETQYF. In DNA form, the CDR3 reads TGTGCCAGCAGTACTTATGGGGGAGAGACCCAGTACTTC.

This clonotype has ten or more counts. J is TRBJ1-2 and V is TRBV7-2; the D is unclear. The germline gives CDR1 SGHTA, CDR2 FQGNSA. Trimming cost V 5 bases and J 4 bases, with 14 bases left between them. CDR3 length: 14 residues. The CDR3 DNA reads TGTGCCAGCAGCCAAGTTTCGGGAATCTATGGCTACACCTTC. Residues: CASSQVSGIYGYTF.